Below are 10 T cell receptor beta chains sequenced from a single sample in a study of blood T cell repertoires in COVID-19. Using immunoSEQ multiplex PCR, the repertoire was profiled, and TCRdb retains in-frame clones only, with some absent. The sample yields approximately 150,000 clones, roughly 87% seen once. The sample was peripheral blood. The origin of the receptors is an older man with acute or convalescent COVID-19.

This clone was seen a few times. The V and J genes are TRBV27 and TRBJ1-1; a weak D match, TRBD1 (5 bases). The V gene lost 3 bases and the J gene lost 5 bases, with 13 bases spanning the gap. The CDR3 spans 14 residues. Germline V gene data show CDR1 as MNHEY and CDR2 as SMNVEV (reference sequence). The CDR3 coding sequence is TGTGCCAGCAGTTTGAAAGGGGCGGGGACTGAAGCTTTCTTT. Its protein product is CASSLKGAGTEAFF.

V usage is TRBV11-2 and J usage is TRBJ2-1, with 9 bases that match TRBD2. Germline CDR1 and CDR2: SGHAT and FQNNGV. Germline trimming cut 5 bases from V and 0 bases from J; bases unmatched to any gene: 5. CDR3 length: 16 amino acids. DNA of the CDR3: TGTGCCAGCAGCCCTGGAGCGGGAGGCTCCTACAATGAGCAGTTCTTC. It codes for CASSPGAGGSYNEQFF.

The V gene is TRBV14, the J gene TRBJ1-2; D is perhaps TRBD1 (6 bases). V lost 3 bases, J lost 4 bases, and 15 bases lay in between. The CDR3 totals 15 residues. The germline V gene has CDR1 SGHDN and CDR2 FVKESK. CDR3 bases: TGTGCCAGCAGCCATGCCGGGGGGACAATCTATGGCTACACCTTC. This codes for CASSHAGGTIYGYTF.

The CDR3 sequence is CASRRQAEAFF. CDR3 DNA: TGTGCCAGTCGGAGACAGGCTGAAGCTTTCTTT. The chain carries TRBV19 and TRBJ1-1; weak D call: TRBD1 (6 bases). V gave up 8 bases and J gave up 6 bases, with 10 bases separating them. Germline V gene lookup returns CDR1 LNHDA and CDR2 SQIVND (reference sequence). There are 11 residues in the CDR3.

This chain uses TRBV11-2 with TRBJ1-4; 7 bases match TRBD1. This CDR3 region has 16 residues. Germline V gives CDR1 SGHAT, CDR2 FQNNGV. V shed 3 bases and J 1 base; nucleotides not matched to a gene: 5. The CDR3 sequence is CASSLGRQGTNEKLFF. The CDR3 nucleotides are TGTGCCAGCAGCTTGGGTCGACAGGGAACTAATGAAAAACTGTTTTTT. Supplemented by reference TRBV11-2 and TRBJ1-4, the full variable domain reads EAGVAQSPRYKIIEKRQSVAFWCNPISGHATLYWYQQILGQGPKLLIQFQNNGVVDDSQLPKDRFSAERLKGVDSTLKIQPAKLEDSAVYLCASSLGRQGTNEKLFFGSGTQLSVL.

This clone is a singleton in its sample. This chain uses TRBV7-3 with TRBJ2-3, with D unresolved. Germline loops: CDR1 SGHTA, CDR2 FQGTGA. The CDR3 length is 15 residues. V was trimmed by 0 bases and J by 6 bases, leaving 13 bases between them. The DNA of the CDR3 is TGTGCCAGCAGCTTAACGATCTGGCCCGGGGATACGCAGTATTTT. This sequence encodes CASSLTIWPGDTQYF. Drawing the rest from reference TRBV7-3 and TRBJ2-3, the complete variable domain is GAGVSQTPSNKVTEKGKYVELRCDPISGHTALYWYRQSLGQGPEFLIYFQGTGAADDSGLPNDRFFAVRPEGSVSTLKIQRTERGDSAVYLCASSLTIWPGDTQYFGPGTRLTVL.

This clone was recorded once. V and J are TRBV9 and TRBJ2-7; 10 positions match TRBD2. After removal of 4 bases from V and 3 bases from J, the junction contained 4 bases not matched to a gene. The length of the CDR3 is 14 residues. Germline values: CDR1 SGDLS, CDR2 YYNGEE. CDR3 in DNA: TGTGCCAGCAGCTGGACTAGCGGAGACTACGAGCAGTACTTC. Encoded protein: CASSWTSGDYEQYF.

The chain carries TRBV7-3 and TRBJ2-1; the match to TRBD2 covers 13 bases. CDR1 is SGHTA, CDR2 FQGTGA, per germline. This CDR3 spans 15 amino acids. V dropped 5 bases and J dropped 10; count of bases not matched to a gene: 8. The CDR3 loop reads CASSTGLAGAGEQFF. CDR3 nucleotide sequence: TGTGCCAGCAGCACCGGACTAGCGGGAGCCGGGGAGCAGTTCTTC.

The chain is built from TRBV7-8 and TRBJ2-3; 7 positions agree with TRBD1. Per the germline V gene, CDR1 is SGHVS and CDR2 is FQNEAQ. Trimming took 3 bases from V and 0 from J; bases not matched to a gene: 12. The CDR3 extends over 18 amino acids. The DNA for the CDR3 is TGTGCCAGCAGCTTGGGACAGCTTTTTATTTCTAGCACAGATACGCAGTATTTT. Protein: CASSLGQLFISSTDTQYF. Full variable domain (remainder filled in from reference TRBV7-8 and TRBJ2-3): GAGVSQSPRYKVAKRGQDVALRCDPISGHVSLFWYQQALGQGPEFLTYFQNEAQLDKSGLPSDRFFAERPEGSVSTLKIQRTQQEDSAVYLCASSLGQLFISSTDTQYFGPGTRLTVL.

J is TRBJ2-4 and V is TRBV6-1; D might be TRBD2 (6 bases). The V end was cut by 2 bases, the J end by 0 bases, with 20 bases between. The germline gives CDR1 MNHNS, CDR2 SASEGT. The CDR3 extends over 19 amino acids. The CDR3 nucleotides read TGTGCCAGCAGTGAAACCCTCTGGGGAGCGGGTTTAGCCAAAAACATTCAGTACTTC. Protein product: CASSETLWGAGLAKNIQYF.